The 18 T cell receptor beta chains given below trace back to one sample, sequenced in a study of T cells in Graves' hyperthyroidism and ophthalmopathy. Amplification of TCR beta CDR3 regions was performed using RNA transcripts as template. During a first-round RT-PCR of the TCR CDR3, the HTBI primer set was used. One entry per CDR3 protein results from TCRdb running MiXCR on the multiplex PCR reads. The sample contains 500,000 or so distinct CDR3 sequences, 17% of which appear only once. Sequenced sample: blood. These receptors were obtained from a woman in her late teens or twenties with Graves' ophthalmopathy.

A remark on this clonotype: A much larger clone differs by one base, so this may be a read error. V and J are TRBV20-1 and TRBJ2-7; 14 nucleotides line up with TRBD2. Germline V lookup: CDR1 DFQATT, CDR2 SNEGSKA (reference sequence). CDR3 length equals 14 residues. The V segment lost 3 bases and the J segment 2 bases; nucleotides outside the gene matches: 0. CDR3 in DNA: TGCAGTGCTAGGACTAGCGGGAGGGCCTACGAGCAGTACTTC. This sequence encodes CSARTSGRAYEQYF.

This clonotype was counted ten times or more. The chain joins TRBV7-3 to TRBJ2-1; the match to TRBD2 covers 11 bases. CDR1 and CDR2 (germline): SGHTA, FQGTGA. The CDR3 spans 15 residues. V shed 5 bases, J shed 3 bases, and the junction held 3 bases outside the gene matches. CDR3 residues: CASSQGLADYNEQFF. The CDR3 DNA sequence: TGTGCCAGCAGCCAGGGACTAGCGGACTACAATGAGCAGTTCTTC.

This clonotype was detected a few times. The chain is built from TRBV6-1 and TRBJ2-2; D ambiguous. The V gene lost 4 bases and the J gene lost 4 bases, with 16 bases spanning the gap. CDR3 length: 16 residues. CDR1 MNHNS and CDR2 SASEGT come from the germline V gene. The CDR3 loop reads CASSVASDASTGELFF. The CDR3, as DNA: TGTGCCAGCAGTGTAGCTAGTGACGCCTCCACCGGGGAGCTGTTTTTT.

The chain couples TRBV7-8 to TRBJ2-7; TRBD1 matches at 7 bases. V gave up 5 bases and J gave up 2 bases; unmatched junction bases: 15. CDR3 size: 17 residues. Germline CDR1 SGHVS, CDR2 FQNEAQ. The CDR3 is CASSVGTGTAQTYEQYF. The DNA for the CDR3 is TGTGCCAGCAGCGTCGGAACCGGGACAGCCCAGACCTACGAGCAGTACTTC.

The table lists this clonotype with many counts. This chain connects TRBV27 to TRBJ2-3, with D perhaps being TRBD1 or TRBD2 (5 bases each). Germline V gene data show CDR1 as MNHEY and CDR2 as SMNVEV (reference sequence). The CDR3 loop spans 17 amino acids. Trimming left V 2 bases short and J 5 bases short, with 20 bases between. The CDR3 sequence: CASSLEGPGQGLDTQYF. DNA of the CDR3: TGTGCCAGCAGTTTAGAGGGACCCGGGCAGGGTCTAGATACGCAGTATTTT.

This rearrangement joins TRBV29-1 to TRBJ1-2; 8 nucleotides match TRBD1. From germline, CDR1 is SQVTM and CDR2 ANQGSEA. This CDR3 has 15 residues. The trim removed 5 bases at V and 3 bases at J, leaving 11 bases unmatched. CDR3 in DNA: TGCAGCGTTCCCTCGGGACAGGTGGAAGACTATGGCTACACCTTC. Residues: CSVPSGQVEDYGYTF.

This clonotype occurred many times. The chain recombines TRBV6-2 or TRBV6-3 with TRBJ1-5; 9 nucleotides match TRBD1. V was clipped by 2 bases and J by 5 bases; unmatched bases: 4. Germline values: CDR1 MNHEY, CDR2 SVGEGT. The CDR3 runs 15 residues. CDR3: CASSYVGTGYQPQHF. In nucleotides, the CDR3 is TGTGCCAGCAGTTACGTCGGGACAGGGTATCAGCCCCAGCATTTT.

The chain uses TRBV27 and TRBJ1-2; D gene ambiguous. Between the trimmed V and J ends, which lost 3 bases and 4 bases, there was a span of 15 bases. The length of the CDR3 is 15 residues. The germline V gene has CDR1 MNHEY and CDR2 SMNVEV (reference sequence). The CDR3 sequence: CASSFSETEFYGYTF. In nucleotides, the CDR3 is TGTGCCAGCAGTTTTTCGGAAACGGAATTCTATGGCTACACCTTC.

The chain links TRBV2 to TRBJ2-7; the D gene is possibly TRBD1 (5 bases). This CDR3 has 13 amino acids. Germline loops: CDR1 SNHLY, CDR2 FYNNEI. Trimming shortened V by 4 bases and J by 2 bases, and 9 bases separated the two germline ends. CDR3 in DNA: TGTGCCAGCAGTGGACAGCTCGCCTACGAGCAGTACTTC. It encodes CASSGQLAYEQYF.

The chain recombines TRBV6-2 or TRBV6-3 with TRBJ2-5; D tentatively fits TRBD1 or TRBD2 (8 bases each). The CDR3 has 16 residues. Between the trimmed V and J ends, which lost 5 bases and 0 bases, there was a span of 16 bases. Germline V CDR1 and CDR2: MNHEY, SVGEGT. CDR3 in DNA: TGTGCCAGCAGTGACAGGGGCGGGGGGTACCAAGAGACCCAGTACTTC. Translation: CASSDRGGGYQETQYF.

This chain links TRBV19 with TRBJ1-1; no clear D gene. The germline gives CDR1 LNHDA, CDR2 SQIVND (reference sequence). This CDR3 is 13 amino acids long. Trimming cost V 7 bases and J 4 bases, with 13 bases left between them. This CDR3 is CASTGREGTEAFF. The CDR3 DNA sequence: TGTGCCAGTACCGGGAGGGAGGGCACTGAAGCTTTCTTT.

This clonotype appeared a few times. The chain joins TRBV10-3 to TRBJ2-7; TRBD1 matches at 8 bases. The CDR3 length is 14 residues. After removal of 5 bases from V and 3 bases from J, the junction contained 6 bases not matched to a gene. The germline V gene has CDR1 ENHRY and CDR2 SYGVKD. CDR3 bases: TGTGCCATCAGTCCGGGACAGGCCTACTACGAGCAGTACTTC. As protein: CAISPGQAYYEQYF.

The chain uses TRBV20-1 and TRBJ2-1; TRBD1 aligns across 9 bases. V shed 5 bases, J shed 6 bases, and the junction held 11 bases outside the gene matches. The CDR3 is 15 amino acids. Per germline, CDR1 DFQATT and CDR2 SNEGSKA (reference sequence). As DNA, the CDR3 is TGCAGTGCTTCTCCGGGACAGGGAGACATCAATGAGCAGTTCTTC. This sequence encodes CSASPGQGDINEQFF.

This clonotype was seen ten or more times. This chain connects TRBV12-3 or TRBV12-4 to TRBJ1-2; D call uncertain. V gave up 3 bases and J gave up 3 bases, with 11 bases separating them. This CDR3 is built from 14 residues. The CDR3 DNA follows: TGTGCCAGCAGTTTTAAGAGGACGTACTATGGCTACACCTTC. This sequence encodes CASSFKRTYYGYTF.

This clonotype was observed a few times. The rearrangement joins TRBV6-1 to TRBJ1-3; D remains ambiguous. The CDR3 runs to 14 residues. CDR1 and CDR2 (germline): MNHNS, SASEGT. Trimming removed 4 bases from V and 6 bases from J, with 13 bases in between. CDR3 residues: CASSGRPQSNTIYF. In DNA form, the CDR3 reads TGTGCCAGCAGTGGACGACCACAATCAAACACCATATATTTT.

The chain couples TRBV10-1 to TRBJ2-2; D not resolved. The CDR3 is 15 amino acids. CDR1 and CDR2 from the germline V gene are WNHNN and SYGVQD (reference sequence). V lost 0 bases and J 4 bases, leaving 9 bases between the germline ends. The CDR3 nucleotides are TGCGCCAGCAGTGAGTCCGGGCGCGGCACCGGGGAGCTGTTTTTT. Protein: CASSESGRGTGELFF.

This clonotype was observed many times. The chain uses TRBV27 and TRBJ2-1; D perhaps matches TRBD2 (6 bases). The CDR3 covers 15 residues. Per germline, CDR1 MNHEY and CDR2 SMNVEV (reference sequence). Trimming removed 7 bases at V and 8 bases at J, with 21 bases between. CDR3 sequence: CASTPRRADMDEQFF. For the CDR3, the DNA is TGTGCCAGCACCCCGAGGAGGGCCGATATGGATGAGCAGTTCTTC.

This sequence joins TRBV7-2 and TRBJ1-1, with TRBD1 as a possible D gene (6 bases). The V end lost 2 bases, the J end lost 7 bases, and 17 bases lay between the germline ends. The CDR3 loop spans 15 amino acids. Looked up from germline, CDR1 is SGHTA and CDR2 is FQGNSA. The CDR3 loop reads CASSLPLEGGGEAFF. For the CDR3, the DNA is TGTGCCAGCAGCTTACCGTTAGAAGGAGGGGGTGAAGCTTTCTTT.